Presented here are 22 T cell receptor beta chains from one specimen sequenced in a study of technical replicates of blood from a few donors. Measured with immunoSEQ multiplex PCR; TCRdb has only the in-frame clones, and not every one. The data contain 100,000 or so clones, roughly 95% of them seen just once; the ten biggest clones take up around 0.35%. Sequencing was performed on T cells isolated from PBMCs. The receptors come from a human donor in good health.

The chain is built from TRBV15 and TRBJ2-1, with D maybe TRBD1 (6 bases). This CDR3 is 14 amino acids long. Germline V gives CDR1 LNHNV, CDR2 YYDKDF (reference sequence). V was trimmed by 1 base and J by 9 bases, leaving 13 bases between them. For the CDR3, the DNA is TGTGCCACCAGCAGAGGTCTAGGGGGTGGTGAGCAGTTCTTC. Translating gives CATSRGLGGGEQFF.

V and J are TRBV5-1 and TRBJ1-2, with D uncertain. V lost 5 bases to trimming and J lost 3 bases, with 17 bases between them. Germline CDR1 and CDR2: SGHRS and YFSETQ. This CDR3 has 15 residues. The CDR3 nucleotides are TGCGCCAGCAGTCAAAATGACAAGCCCTACTATGGCTACACCTTC. This sequence encodes CASSQNDKPYYGYTF.

The chain joins TRBV6-1 to TRBJ2-3, with D unclear. V lost 6 bases and J lost 5, with 9 bases in between. Germline assignment: CDR1 MNHNS and CDR2 SASEGT. This CDR3 is built from 12 residues. CDR3 residues: CASSLVRDTQYF. CDR3 coding DNA: TGTGCCAGCAGCCTAGTCCGAGATACGCAGTATTTT.

The V call is TRBV19, the J call TRBJ1-2; D call uncertain. There are 13 residues in the CDR3. CDR1 is LNHDA and CDR2 is SQIVND in the germline V gene (reference sequence). The V end was cut by 4 bases, the J end by 4 bases, with 10 bases between. This chain's CDR3 is CASSTGITYGYTF. CDR3 DNA sequence: TGTGCCAGTAGTACGGGGATTACCTATGGCTACACCTTC.

This rearrangement joins TRBV14 to TRBJ2-1; D might be TRBD2 (5 bases). Germline CDR1 is SGHDN and CDR2 is FVKESK. The V and J ends lost 3 bases and 1 base respectively, with 10 bases between them. The CDR3 is 15 amino acids. CDR3 DNA sequence: TGTGCCAGCAGCCAGAGGGAATTGTCCTACAATGAGCAGTTCTTC. This gives the protein CASSQRELSYNEQFF.

The genes are TRBV5-1 and TRBJ1-2; 9 bases are shared with TRBD1. The CDR3 runs to 14 residues. Looked up from germline, CDR1 is SGHRS and CDR2 is YFSETQ. The V and J ends lost 5 bases and 5 bases, in that order; junction bases with no gene match: 7. CDR3 in DNA: TGCGCCAGCAGGTCTACAGGGGGCTATTATGGCTACACCTTC. This gives the protein CASRSTGGYYGYTF. The full variable domain, with the rest looked up from reference TRBV5-1 and TRBJ1-2, is KAGVTQTPRYLIKTRGQQVTLSCSPISGHRSVSWYQQTPGQGLQFLFEYFSETQRNKGNFPGRFSGRQFSNSRSEMNVSTLELGDSALYLCASRSTGGYYGYTFGSGTRLTVV.

Only a few counts were recorded for this clone. The V and J genes are TRBV7-9 and TRBJ2-1; 8 bases align to TRBD2. CDR3 size: 15 residues. Germline trimming cut 5 bases from V and 7 bases from J; bases unmatched to any gene: 10. Germline lookup yields CDR1 SEHNR and CDR2 FQNEAQ (reference sequence). The CDR3 nucleotides read TGTGCCAGCAGCCCGCCTAGCGGGCTCGGGAATGAGCAGTTCTTC. Translated, it gives CASSPPSGLGNEQFF. The full variable domain, with the rest looked up from reference TRBV7-9 and TRBJ2-1, is DTGVSQNPRHKITKRGQNVTFRCDPISEHNRLYWYRQTLGQGPEFLTYFQNEAQLEKSRLLSDRFSAERPKGSFSTLEIQRTEQGDSAMYLCASSPPSGLGNEQFFGPGTRLTVL.

The chain recombines TRBV7-2 with TRBJ2-3; weak D call: TRBD2 (6 bases). Trimming took 1 base from V and 4 from J, leaving 12 bases between them. The CDR3 runs to 15 residues. Germline V CDR1 and CDR2: SGHTA, FQGNSA. The chain's CDR3 is CASSLVTGVADTQYF. CDR3 DNA sequence: TGTGCCAGCAGCTTAGTGACGGGAGTGGCAGATACGCAGTATTTT.

V and J are TRBV14 and TRBJ1-2; the D gene is possibly TRBD1 (6 bases). V shed 4 bases and J shed 6 bases, with 18 bases lying between them. This CDR3 is 15 amino acids long. Per the germline V gene, CDR1 is SGHDN and CDR2 is FVKESK. The CDR3 region has the DNA TGTGCCAGCAGCCTGCTAAGTGCCAGGGGTAATGGCTACACCTTC. Translated, it gives CASSLLSARGNGYTF.

The genes are TRBV21-1 and TRBJ2-2; the listed D gene, TRBD1, was not tested against the DNA. TRBV21-1 is noted as a pseudogene. This CDR3 is built from 14 residues. The CDR3 loop is CASSSGTATGELFF. As DNA, the CDR3 is TGTGCCAGCAGCTCCGGGACAGCTACCGGGGAGCTGTTTTTT.

The chain carries TRBV30 and TRBJ1-2; perhaps TRBD1 as D (6 bases). The CDR3 consists of 13 residues. Trimming pared 4 bases from V and 8 bases from J, leaving 17 bases between. From germline, CDR1 is GTSNPN and CDR2 SVGIG (reference sequence). CDR3 residues: CAWNKGEGDGYTF. The CDR3 coding sequence is TGTGCCTGGAATAAAGGGGAGGGGGACGGCTACACCTTC. Variable domain in full (rest from reference TRBV30 and TRBJ1-2): SQTIHQWPATLVQPVGSPLSLECTVEGTSNPNLYWYRQAAGRGLQLLFYSVGIGQISSEVPQNLSASRPQDRQFILSSKKLLLSDSGFYLCAWNKGEGDGYTFGSGTRLTVV.

The gene calls are TRBV14 and TRBJ1-2; 9 bases match TRBD1. The CDR3 runs 14 residues. V gave up 3 bases and J gave up 8 bases; unmatched junction bases: 7. Germline assignment: CDR1 SGHDN and CDR2 FVKESK. In DNA form, the CDR3 reads TGTGCCAGCAGCCAGAGGGACAGGGTTGACGGCTACACCTTC. It yields the protein CASSQRDRVDGYTF. Looking up the rest from reference TRBV14 and TRBJ1-2 gives the full variable domain: EAGVTQFPSHSVIEKGQTVTLRCDPISGHDNLYWYRRVMGKEIKFLLHFVKESKQDESGMPNNRFLAERTGGTYSTLKVQPAELEDSGVYFCASSQRDRVDGYTFGSGTRLTVV.

V and J are TRBV25-1 and TRBJ2-7, with D tentatively TRBD2 (5 bases). The CDR3 consists of 16 residues. Germline loops: CDR1 MGHDK, CDR2 SYGVNS. V was shortened by 2 bases and J by 7 bases, with 21 bases between the two germline ends. The CDR3 region has the DNA TGTGCCAGCAGTGAAGGATATCGGTGGGTCCGGGGAGAGCAGTACTTC. Amino acids: CASSEGYRWVRGEQYF.

The rearrangement uses TRBV25-1 and TRBJ1-5; D possibly corresponds to TRBD1 (6 bases). The ends were cut back, 6 bases at V and 4 bases at J, with 13 bases in the middle. This CDR3 is 14 amino acids long. Germline values: CDR1 MGHDK, CDR2 SYGVNS. CDR3 sequence: CASSPDRFNQPQHF. The CDR3 nucleotides read TGTGCCAGCAGCCCCGACAGGTTTAATCAGCCCCAGCATTTT.

J is TRBJ1-1 and V is TRBV10-3, with D perhaps matching TRBD1 (5 bases). V lost 10 bases and J 4 bases, leaving 19 bases between the germline ends. From germline, CDR1 is ENHRY and CDR2 SYGVKD. This CDR3 is built from 14 residues. CDR3 DNA sequence: TGTGCCAGCTGGCGGGGACGAGAGGCCACTGAAGCTTTCTTT. This codes for CASWRGREATEAFF.

This sequence joins TRBV5-6 and TRBJ2-5, with D perhaps TRBD2 (5 bases). This CDR3 has 14 residues. Germline values: CDR1 SGHDT, CDR2 YYEEEE. V was clipped by 0 bases and J by 5 bases, with 11 bases between them. The CDR3 sequence is CASSLVYSGETQYF. CDR3 coding DNA: TGTGCCAGCAGCTTGGTGTACTCGGGGGAGACCCAGTACTTC.

The V and J genes are TRBV28 and TRBJ2-7; D is possibly TRBD1 (6 bases). Germline V gives CDR1 MDHEN, CDR2 SYDVKM. The CDR3 spans 14 residues. Trimming took off 4 bases at V and 3 bases at J, with 13 bases between the two ends. The CDR3 loop reads CASSSTGSDYEQYF. Here the CDR3 DNA reads TGTGCCAGCAGTTCGACAGGTAGTGACTACGAGCAGTACTTC.

The rearrangement joins TRBV4-3 to TRBJ2-1; TRBD2 aligns across 12 bases. The length of the CDR3 is 16 residues. The trim removed 2 bases at V and 6 bases at J, leaving 5 bases unmatched. Per germline, CDR1 LGHNA and CDR2 YSLEER. The CDR3 DNA is TGCGCCAGCAGCCAACGACTAGCGGGAGTCGTCAATGAGCAGTTCTTC. Protein sequence: CASSQRLAGVVNEQFF.

The chain combines TRBV6-4 with TRBJ2-2; D perhaps matches TRBD2 (5 bases). Germline CDR1 is MRHNA and CDR2 is SNTAGT. Trimming took 6 bases from V and 3 from J, leaving 14 bases between them. CDR3 size: 15 residues. The chain's CDR3 is CASSPRADYTGELFF. The CDR3 region has the DNA TGTGCCAGCAGCCCAAGAGCGGACTACACCGGGGAGCTGTTTTTT.

The chain is built from TRBV19 and TRBJ1-2; TRBD1 matches at 9 bases. Germline loops: CDR1 LNHDA, CDR2 SQIVND (reference sequence). The CDR3 loop spans 16 amino acids. Trimming cost V 4 bases and J 4 bases; bases outside gene matches: 10. The CDR3 sequence is CASSTTGGPLVYGYTF. The CDR3 DNA follows: TGTGCCAGTAGTACCACAGGGGGCCCTCTAGTCTATGGCTACACCTTC.

The genes are TRBV4-3 and TRBJ2-4, with 10 bases aligning to TRBD1. Germline V CDR1 and CDR2: LGHNA, YSLEER. With V trimmed by 4 bases and J by 7 bases, 4 bases remained unmatched. This CDR3 comprises 14 residues. The chain's CDR3 is CASSLDRGVNIQYF. DNA for the CDR3: TGCGCCAGCAGCCTGGACAGGGGGGTTAACATTCAGTACTTC.

The CDR3 DNA follows: TGTGCCTGGAGTTTAGTCGGTCAGCCCCAGCATTTT. It translates to CAWSLVGQPQHF. This chain links TRBV30 with TRBJ1-5; the D is unclear. Trimming cost V 2 bases and J 6 bases, with 8 bases left between them. Germline V gives CDR1 GTSNPN, CDR2 SVGIG (reference sequence). There are 12 residues in the CDR3.